The 29 T cell receptor beta chains presented below share a single source sample, sequenced in a study of shared clonotypes between healthy human individuals. The assay was immunoSEQ multiplex PCR, and TCRdb's table has in-frame clones only and misses some. The profile shows some 2.3 million clones, 80% to 95% of them singletons. Sequencing was done on a sample of naive CD4+ T cells from PBMCs. Subset here: CD45RA+ positively selected. Receptor source: a man in his late teens or twenties in good health. Some clones in this sample may be carry-over from other donors' samples.

About this clone itself: Different DNA sequences within this sample yield the same CDR3. The rearrangement joins TRBV9 to TRBJ2-6; no definite D call. Deletions cut 0 bases from V and 1 base from J, with 5 bases between. The CDR3 is 15 residues long. Germline CDR1 reads SGDLS; CDR2 reads YYNGEE. The CDR3 protein is CASSVGNSGANVLTF. For the CDR3, the DNA is TGTGCCAGCAGCGTAGGGAATTCTGGGGCCAACGTCCTGACTTTC.

The J gene is TRBJ2-5, the V gene TRBV5-1; 7 nucleotides agree with TRBD1. Germline CDR1 SGHRS, CDR2 YFSETQ. The CDR3 extends over 13 amino acids. Germline trimming cut 7 bases from V and 7 bases from J; bases unmatched to any gene: 10. The CDR3 sequence: CASFETGHRTQYF. The CDR3 DNA reads as TGCGCCAGCTTTGAGACAGGGCACAGGACCCAGTACTTC. The whole variable domain, filled in from reference TRBV5-1 and TRBJ2-5, reads KAGVTQTPRYLIKTRGQQVTLSCSPISGHRSVSWYQQTPGQGLQFLFEYFSETQRNKGNFPGRFSGRQFSNSRSEMNVSTLELGDSALYLCASFETGHRTQYFGPGTRLLVL.

In the case of this clone: This CDR3 is also generated by other DNA sequences in the sample. The chain combines TRBV7-2 with TRBJ2-5, with D maybe TRBD1 (5 bases). Germline V gives CDR1 SGHTA, CDR2 FQGNSA. The germline V and J ends were trimmed by 5 bases and 5 bases, with 6 bases remaining between them. The CDR3 has 11 amino acids. In DNA form, the CDR3 reads TGTGCCAGCAGCCAGGGCGAGACCCAGTACTTC. Protein sequence: CASSQGETQYF.

In its sample, this clone was seen a few times. In the same sample, other DNA sequences code for this CDR3. The chain couples TRBV7-7 to TRBJ2-5, with 11 bases that match TRBD2. With 5 bases clipped from V and 4 bases from J, the junction kept 3 bases outside the gene matches. CDR1 and CDR2 (germline): SSHAT, FNYEAQ (reference sequence). The CDR3 totals 14 residues. The CDR3 protein is CASSPGTSGETQYF. The CDR3 DNA reads TGTGCCAGCAGCCCGGGGACTAGCGGAGAGACCCAGTACTTC.

The genes are TRBV2 and TRBJ2-7; D might be TRBD2 (7 bases). Germline lookup yields CDR1 SNHLY and CDR2 FYNNEI. With 6 bases removed from V and 4 bases from J, the gap between germline ends came to 16 bases. This CDR3 is 14 amino acids long. The CDR3 loop is CASRGGRIPYEQYF. The CDR3 DNA sequence: TGTGCCAGCAGGGGGGGGCGGATTCCTTACGAGCAGTACTTC.

This clone appeared once. The chain combines TRBV11-3 with TRBJ2-5, with D possibly matching TRBD2 (7 bases). The CDR3 covers 17 residues. V was clipped by 2 bases and J by 3 bases, with 19 bases between them. Germline V gene data show CDR1 as SGHNT and CDR2 as YENEEA. CDR3 region: CASSLSGVQGGKETQYF. As DNA, the CDR3 is TGTGCCAGCAGCTTAAGCGGGGTACAAGGGGGTAAAGAGACCCAGTACTTC.

This chain uses TRBV7-9 with TRBJ2-3; the D is unclear. Per the germline V gene, CDR1 is SEHNR and CDR2 is FQNEAQ (reference sequence). With 7 bases removed from V and 2 bases from J, the gap between germline ends came to 7 bases. This CDR3 is built from 12 residues. The DNA of the CDR3 is TGTGCCAGCACCTTCACCACAGATACGCAGTATTTT. It specifies CASTFTTDTQYF.

The rearrangement uses TRBV28 and TRBJ2-5; unclear D gene. The germline V gene has CDR1 MDHEN and CDR2 SYDVKM. The CDR3 has 16 amino acids. V lost 3 bases and J lost 5, with 19 bases in between. CDR3 DNA sequence: TGTGCCAGCAGTTTTAGCTTTCGGGTCCTGGTGGAGACCCAGTACTTC. It yields the protein CASSFSFRVLVETQYF.

This clone is a singleton in its sample. J is TRBJ2-1 and V is TRBV27, with 13 bases that match TRBD2. The V gene's germline CDR1 is MNHEY and CDR2 SMNVEV (reference sequence). Losses at the gene ends were 9 bases for V and 2 bases for J; bases not matched to a gene: 13. The CDR3 contains 18 residues. The CDR3 DNA reads as TGTGCCAGTTCTGGGGGGACTAGCGGGGTCCGGGCCTACAATGAGCAGTTCTTC. Protein: CASSGGTSGVRAYNEQFF.

This rearrangement joins TRBV18 to TRBJ2-7; 8 positions match TRBD1. V shed 0 bases, J shed 7 bases, and the junction held 11 bases outside the gene matches. CDR3 length equals 16 residues. CDR1 and CDR2 from the germline V gene are KGHSH and LQKENI. CDR3 bases: TGTGCCAGCTCACCACCGTCTGGCAGGGGGCGCGGAGAGCAGTACTTC. As protein: CASSPPSGRGRGEQYF.

The chain combines TRBV28 with TRBJ2-2; 7 positions agree with TRBD1. The CDR3 spans 12 residues. V shed 6 bases and J 12 bases; nucleotides not matched to a gene: 7. Germline V gene data show CDR1 as MDHEN and CDR2 as SYDVKM. The CDR3 region is CASSQTGRKLFF. The CDR3 DNA reads as TGTGCCAGCAGCCAGACAGGGCGGAAGCTGTTTTTT. The full variable domain, with the rest looked up from reference TRBV28 and TRBJ2-2, is DVKVTQSSRYLVKRTGEKVFLECVQDMDHENMFWYRQDPGLGLRLIYFSYDVKMKEKGDIPEGYSVSREKKERFSLILESASTNQTSMYLCASSQTGRKLFFGEGSRLTVL.

This clone has only one observation. V usage is TRBV7-8 and J usage is TRBJ2-2, with D perhaps matching TRBD2 (7 bases). The CDR3 extends over 15 amino acids. Trimming stripped 5 bases from V and 5 bases from J, with 15 bases between. Germline V gene sequence: CDR1 SGHVS, CDR2 FQNEAQ. Here the CDR3 DNA reads TGTGCCAGCAGCCCGAGGGGGGGCGAGACCGGGGAGCTGTTTTTT. Protein product: CASSPRGGETGELFF.

As for this clone: At the DNA level, this CDR3 is encoded by other sequences in the same sample as well. The J gene is TRBJ2-5, the V gene TRBV7-3; D remains unclear. The germline gives CDR1 SGHTA, CDR2 FQGTGA. The CDR3 has 13 residues. Trimming cost V 3 bases and J 5 bases, with 10 bases left between them. DNA for the CDR3: TGTGCCAGCAGCTTGGGCCAACAGGAGACCCAGTACTTC. This translates into CASSLGQQETQYF.

The chain joins TRBV6-6 to TRBJ1-2; no reliable D call. This CDR3 has 13 residues. Deletions cut 6 bases from V and 1 base from J, with 9 bases between. In germline, CDR1 is MNHNY, CDR2 SVGAGI (reference sequence). CDR3 DNA: TGTGCCAGCAGGTCCGGGTTTAACTATGGCTACACCTTC. Translated, it gives CASRSGFNYGYTF.

The chain combines TRBV7-3 with TRBJ2-3; a weak D match, TRBD2 (6 bases). Trimming left V 5 bases short and J 2 bases short, with 8 bases between. Germline V gives CDR1 SGHTA, CDR2 FQGTGA. The CDR3 sequence is 13 residues long. This chain's CDR3 is CASSPDYTDTQYF. CDR3 DNA sequence: TGTGCCAGCAGCCCGGACTACACAGATACGCAGTATTTT.

The chain recombines TRBV30 with TRBJ2-5; no definite D call. Trimming took 3 bases from V and 4 from J, leaving 12 bases between them. CDR1 GTSNPN and CDR2 SVGIG come from the germline V gene (reference sequence). The length of the CDR3 is 13 residues. The CDR3 is CAWSPNSGETQYF. In nucleotides, the CDR3 is TGTGCCTGGAGCCCGAACTCGGGAGAGACCCAGTACTTC.

This chain uses TRBV28 with TRBJ2-5; D is possibly TRBD1 (5 bases). The germline gives CDR1 MDHEN, CDR2 SYDVKM. Trimming removed 3 bases at V and 5 bases at J, with 16 bases between. The CDR3 totals 15 residues. CDR3 in DNA: TGTGCCAGCAGTTTCAAAGGGGTCATAGGGGAGACCCAGTACTTC. It encodes CASSFKGVIGETQYF.

V and J are TRBV6-5 and TRBJ2-1; 7 positions agree with TRBD1. Per germline, CDR1 MNHEY and CDR2 SVGAGI. CDR3 length: 15 amino acids. The trim removed 3 bases at V and 6 bases at J, leaving 8 bases unmatched. CDR3 nucleotides: TGTGCCAGCAGTTATTTACAGGGGAGCCGCAATGAGCAGTTCTTC. This encodes CASSYLQGSRNEQFF.

This sequence joins TRBV7-3 and TRBJ1-2, with no clear D. The CDR3 contains 15 residues. Trimming stripped 5 bases from V and 0 bases from J, with 13 bases between. Germline CDR1 reads SGHTA; CDR2 reads FQGTGA. The CDR3 region has the DNA TGTGCCAGCAGCCCCCGGGCAGACTCTAACTATGGCTACACCTTC. The encoded protein is CASSPRADSNYGYTF.

This chain uses TRBV30 with TRBJ1-4, with 10 bases aligning to TRBD1. The J segment lost 6 bases and the V segment lost 2 bases, leaving 6 bases of the junction unmatched. This CDR3 region has 15 residues. CDR1 is GTSNPN, CDR2 SVGIG, per germline (reference sequence). The CDR3 loop reads CAWSPGQGLYEKLFF. CDR3 in DNA: TGTGCCTGGAGTCCGGGACAGGGGTTGTATGAAAAACTGTTTTTT.

This clone was picked up one time. The genes are TRBV7-3 and TRBJ2-1, with 14 bases that match TRBD2. Germline CDR1 reads SGHTA; CDR2 reads FQGTGA. V was clipped by 4 bases and J by 7 bases; unmatched bases: 6. CDR3 size: 16 residues. CDR3 DNA: TGTGCCAGCAGCTCCTGGACTAGCGGGAGGAGGAATGAGCAGTTCTTC. This gives the protein CASSSWTSGRRNEQFF.

The chain joins TRBV9 to TRBJ2-7; 7 positions agree with TRBD1. Germline V gene lookup returns CDR1 SGDLS and CDR2 YYNGEE. CDR3 size: 15 residues. V lost 4 bases and J lost 0; bases outside the gene matches: 7. The CDR3 loop is CASSQTGPLSYEQYF. DNA for the CDR3: TGTGCCAGCAGCCAGACAGGGCCCCTCTCCTACGAGCAGTACTTC.

This clone was seen only a few times. The chain recombines TRBV10-1 with TRBJ1-4; D ambiguous. V dropped 6 bases and J dropped 7 bases, with 9 bases sitting between them. The CDR3 spans 12 residues. The germline V gene encodes CDR1 WNHNN and CDR2 SYGVQD (reference sequence). The CDR3 region is CASREGSEKLFF. CDR3 DNA: TGCGCCAGCAGAGAGGGAAGTGAAAAACTGTTTTTT.

This chain joins TRBV21-1 and TRBJ1-5; the D segment call TRBD1 is taken from the table without a DNA check. TRBV21-1 is a pseudogene. This CDR3 is built from 17 residues. CDR3 coding DNA: TGTGCCAGCAGCAAAGTTCACCCCGGACAGCTAAATCAGCCCCAGCATTTT. Translation gives CASSKVHPGQLNQPQHF.

The chain is built from TRBV5-8 and TRBJ2-1; D is unclear. Deletions cut 0 bases from V and 3 bases from J, with 7 bases between. CDR3 length: 14 amino acids. CDR1 and CDR2 (germline): SGHTS, YDEGEE. The CDR3 DNA is TGTGCCAGCAGCTTGGGAAAGAACTACAATGAGCAGTTCTTC. The encoded protein is CASSLGKNYNEQFF. The complete variable domain, with remaining parts taken from reference TRBV5-8 and TRBJ2-1, reads EAGVTQSPTHLIKTRGQQATLRCSPISGHTSVYWYQQALGLGLQFLLWYDEGEERNRGNFPPRFSGRQFPNYSSELNVNALELEDSALYLCASSLGKNYNEQFFGPGTRLTVL.

CDR3 coding DNA: TGCGCCACCTCGAGTAGCGGCTACACAGATACGCAGTATTTT. This encodes CATSSSGYTDTQYF. The J gene is TRBJ2-3, the V gene TRBV4-3; TRBD2 is a possible D gene (6 bases). The CDR3 runs to 14 residues. V was shortened by 10 bases and J by 2 bases, with 16 bases between the two germline ends. Germline V gene data show CDR1 as LGHNA and CDR2 as YSLEER.

CDR3 loop: CSPGQVGTQYF. The CDR3, as DNA: TGCAGTCCCGGACAGGTGGGGACCCAGTACTTC. The chain joins TRBV20-1 to TRBJ2-5, with 7 bases matching TRBD1. With V trimmed by 8 bases and J by 7 bases, 7 bases remained unmatched. Germline lookup yields CDR1 DFQATT and CDR2 SNEGSKA (reference sequence). The CDR3 is made up of 11 amino acids.

This chain uses TRBV18 with TRBJ2-2; 10 bases agree with TRBD1. CDR3 length: 16 residues. Trimming took 6 bases from V and 0 from J; bases not matched to a gene: 4. Germline V gives CDR1 KGHSH, CDR2 LQKENI. The CDR3: CASSPGQGANTGELFF. For the CDR3, the DNA is TGTGCCAGCTCCCCCGGACAGGGGGCGAACACCGGGGAGCTGTTTTTT.

The chain has TRBV6-5 and TRBJ2-3; unclear D gene. The V end lost 5 bases, the J end lost 6 bases, and 18 bases lay between the germline ends. This CDR3 contains 15 residues. Germline V gene sequence: CDR1 MNHEY, CDR2 SVGAGI. The DNA of the CDR3 is TGTGCCAGCAGTCTCACGTATCTGGGTCCGGATACGCAGTATTTT. It is translated as CASSLTYLGPDTQYF.